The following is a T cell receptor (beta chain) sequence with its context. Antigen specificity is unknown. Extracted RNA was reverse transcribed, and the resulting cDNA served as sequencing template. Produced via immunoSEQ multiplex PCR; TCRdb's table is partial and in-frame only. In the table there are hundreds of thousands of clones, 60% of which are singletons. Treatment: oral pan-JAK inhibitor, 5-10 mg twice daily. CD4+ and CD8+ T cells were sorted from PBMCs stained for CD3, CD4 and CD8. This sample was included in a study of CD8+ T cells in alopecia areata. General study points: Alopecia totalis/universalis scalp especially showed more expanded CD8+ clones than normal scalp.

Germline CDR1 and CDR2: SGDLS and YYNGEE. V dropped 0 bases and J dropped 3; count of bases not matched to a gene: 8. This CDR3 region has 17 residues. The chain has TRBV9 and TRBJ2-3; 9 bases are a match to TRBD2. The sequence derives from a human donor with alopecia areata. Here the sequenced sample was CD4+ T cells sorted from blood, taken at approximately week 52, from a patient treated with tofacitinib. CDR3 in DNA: TGTGCCAGCAGCGTAGTCTCCACTAGCGGGCCAACAGATACGCAGTATTTT. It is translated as CASSVVSTSGPTDTQYF.